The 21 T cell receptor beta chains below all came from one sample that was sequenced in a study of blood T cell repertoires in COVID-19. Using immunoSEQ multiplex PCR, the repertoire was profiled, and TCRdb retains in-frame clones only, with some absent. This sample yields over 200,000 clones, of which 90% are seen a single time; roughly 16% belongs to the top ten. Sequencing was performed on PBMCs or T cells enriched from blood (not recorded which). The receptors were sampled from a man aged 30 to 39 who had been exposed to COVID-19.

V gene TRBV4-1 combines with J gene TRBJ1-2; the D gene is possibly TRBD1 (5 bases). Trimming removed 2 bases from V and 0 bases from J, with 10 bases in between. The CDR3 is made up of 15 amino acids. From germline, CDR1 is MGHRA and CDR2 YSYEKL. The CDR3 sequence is CASSQRGRANYGYTF. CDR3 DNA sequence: TGCGCCAGCAGCCAAAGAGGCAGGGCTAACTATGGCTACACCTTC.

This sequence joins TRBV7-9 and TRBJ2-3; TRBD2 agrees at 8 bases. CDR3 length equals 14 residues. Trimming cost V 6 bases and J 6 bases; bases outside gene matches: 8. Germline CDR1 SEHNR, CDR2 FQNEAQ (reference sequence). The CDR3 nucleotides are TGTGCCAGCAGAGGGAGCGGGGGTATGGATACGCAGTATTTT. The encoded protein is CASRGSGGMDTQYF.

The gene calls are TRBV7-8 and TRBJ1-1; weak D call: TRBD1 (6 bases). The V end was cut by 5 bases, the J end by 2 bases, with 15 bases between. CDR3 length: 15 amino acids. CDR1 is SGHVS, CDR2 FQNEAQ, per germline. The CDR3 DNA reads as TGTGCCAGCAGCGCCCTCAGGGGATTTAACACTGAAGCTTTCTTT. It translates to CASSALRGFNTEAFF.

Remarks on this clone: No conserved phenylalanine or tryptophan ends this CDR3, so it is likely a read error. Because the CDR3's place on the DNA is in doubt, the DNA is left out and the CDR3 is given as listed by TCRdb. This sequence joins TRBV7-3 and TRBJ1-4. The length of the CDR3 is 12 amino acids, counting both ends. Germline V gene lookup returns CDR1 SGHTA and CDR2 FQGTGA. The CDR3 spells CAIQRGGARALV.

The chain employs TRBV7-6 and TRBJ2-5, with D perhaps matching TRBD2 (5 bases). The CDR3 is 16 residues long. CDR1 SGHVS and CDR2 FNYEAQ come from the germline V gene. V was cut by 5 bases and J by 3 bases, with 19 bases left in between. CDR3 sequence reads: CASSLYLVSGKETQYF. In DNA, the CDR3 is TGTGCCAGCAGCCTCTATTTGGTGTCGGGGAAAGAGACCCAGTACTTC.

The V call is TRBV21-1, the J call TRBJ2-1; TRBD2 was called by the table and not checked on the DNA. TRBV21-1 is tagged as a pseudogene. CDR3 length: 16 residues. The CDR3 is CASSKGVRSSYNEQFF. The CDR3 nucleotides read TGTGCCAGCAGCAAAGGGGTAAGGAGCTCCTACAATGAGCAGTTCTTC.

CDR3 bases: TGCGCCAGCAGCTTGGAGGGACAGCGAAATTCACCCCTCCACTTT. Encoded protein: CASSLEGQRNSPLHF. The chain joins TRBV5-1 to TRBJ1-6; 7 bases line up with TRBD1. Germline values: CDR1 SGHRS, CDR2 YFSETQ. V dropped 0 bases and J dropped 7; count of bases not matched to a gene: 4. This CDR3 spans 15 amino acids. The full variable domain, its missing parts supplied by reference TRBV5-1 and TRBJ1-6, is KAGVTQTPRYLIKTRGQQVTLSCSPISGHRSVSWYQQTPGQGLQFLFEYFSETQRNKGNFPGRFSGRQFSNSRSEMNVSTLELGDSALYLCASSLEGQRNSPLHFGNGTRLTVT.

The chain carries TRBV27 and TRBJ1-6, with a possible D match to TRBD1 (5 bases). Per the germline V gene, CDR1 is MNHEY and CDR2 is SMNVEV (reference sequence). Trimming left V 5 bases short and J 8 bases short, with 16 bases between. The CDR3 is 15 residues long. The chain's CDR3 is CASSPRTLNHSPLHF. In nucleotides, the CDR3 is TGTGCCAGCAGTCCCCGGACACTTAACCATTCACCCCTCCACTTT.

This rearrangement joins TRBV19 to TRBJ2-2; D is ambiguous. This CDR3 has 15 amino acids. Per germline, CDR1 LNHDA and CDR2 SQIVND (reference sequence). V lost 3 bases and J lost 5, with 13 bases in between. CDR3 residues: CASSIQALRTGELFF. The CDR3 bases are TGTGCCAGTAGTATTCAGGCTTTAAGAACCGGGGAGCTGTTTTTT.

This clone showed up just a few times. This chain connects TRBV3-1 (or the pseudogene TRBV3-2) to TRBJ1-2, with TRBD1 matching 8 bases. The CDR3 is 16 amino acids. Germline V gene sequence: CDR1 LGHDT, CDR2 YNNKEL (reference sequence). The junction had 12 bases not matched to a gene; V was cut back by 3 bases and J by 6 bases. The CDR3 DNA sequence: TGTGCCAGCAGCCACGGACAGGGACCGATGGGGGATGGCTACACCTTC. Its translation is CASSHGQGPMGDGYTF.

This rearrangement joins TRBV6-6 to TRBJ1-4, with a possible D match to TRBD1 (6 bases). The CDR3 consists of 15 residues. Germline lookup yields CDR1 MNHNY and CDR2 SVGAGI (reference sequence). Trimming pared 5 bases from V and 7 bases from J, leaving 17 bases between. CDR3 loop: CASSGLGGLIEKLFF. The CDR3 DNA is TGTGCCAGCAGTGGGTTAGGGGGTTTAATTGAAAAACTGTTTTTT.

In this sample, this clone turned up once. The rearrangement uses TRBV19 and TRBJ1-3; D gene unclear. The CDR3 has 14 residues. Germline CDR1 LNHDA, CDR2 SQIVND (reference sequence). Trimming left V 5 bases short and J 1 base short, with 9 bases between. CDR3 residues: CASSYLESGNTIYF. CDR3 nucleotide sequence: TGTGCCAGTAGTTATCTGGAGTCTGGAAACACCATATATTTT.

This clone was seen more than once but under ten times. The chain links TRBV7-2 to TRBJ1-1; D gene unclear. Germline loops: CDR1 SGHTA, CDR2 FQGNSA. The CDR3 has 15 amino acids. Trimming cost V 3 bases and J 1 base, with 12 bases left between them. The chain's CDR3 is CASSFYTGRNTEAFF. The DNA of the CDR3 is TGTGCCAGCAGCTTTTACACGGGGAGGAACACTGAAGCTTTCTTT.

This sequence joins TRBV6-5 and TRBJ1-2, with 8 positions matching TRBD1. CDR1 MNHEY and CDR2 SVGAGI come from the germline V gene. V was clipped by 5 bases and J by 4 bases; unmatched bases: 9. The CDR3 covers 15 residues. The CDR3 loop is CASSPYHRGGYGYTF. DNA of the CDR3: TGTGCCAGCAGTCCGTACCACAGGGGGGGCTATGGCTACACCTTC.

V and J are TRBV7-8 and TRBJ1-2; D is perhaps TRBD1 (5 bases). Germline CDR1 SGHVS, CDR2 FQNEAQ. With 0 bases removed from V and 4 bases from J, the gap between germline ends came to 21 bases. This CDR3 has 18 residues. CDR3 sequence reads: CASSLASQGPLSLYGYTF. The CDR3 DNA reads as TGTGCCAGCAGCTTAGCATCCCAGGGTCCATTGTCACTCTATGGCTACACCTTC.

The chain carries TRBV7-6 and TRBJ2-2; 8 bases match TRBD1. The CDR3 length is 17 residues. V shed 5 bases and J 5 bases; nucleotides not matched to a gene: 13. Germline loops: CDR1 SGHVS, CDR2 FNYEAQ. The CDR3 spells CASSMNWGTGWTGELFF. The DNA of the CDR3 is TGTGCCAGCAGCATGAATTGGGGGACAGGTTGGACCGGGGAGCTGTTTTTT.

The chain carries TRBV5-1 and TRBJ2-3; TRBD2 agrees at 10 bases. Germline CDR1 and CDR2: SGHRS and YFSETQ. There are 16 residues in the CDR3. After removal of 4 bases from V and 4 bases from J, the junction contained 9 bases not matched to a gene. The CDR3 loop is CASSAGTSVSADTQYF. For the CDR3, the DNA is TGCGCCAGCAGCGCCGGGACTAGCGTTTCAGCAGATACGCAGTATTTT.

CDR3 residues: CASSIDETKDIFF. In DNA form, the CDR3 reads TGTGCCAGTAGTATAGATGAGACAAAAGACATTTTTTTT. This chain connects TRBV19 to TRBJ1-4, with no clear D. The V gene's germline CDR1 is LNHDA and CDR2 SQIVND (reference sequence). Trimming stripped 0 bases from V and 17 bases from J, with 16 bases between. The CDR3 loop spans 13 amino acids. The complete variable domain, with remaining parts taken from reference TRBV19 and TRBJ1-4, reads DGGITQSPKYLFRKEGQNVTLSCEQNLNHDAMYWYRQDPGQGLRLIYYSQIVNDFQKGDIAEGYSVSREKKESFPLTVTSAQKNPTAFYLCASSIDETKDIFFGSGTQLSVL.

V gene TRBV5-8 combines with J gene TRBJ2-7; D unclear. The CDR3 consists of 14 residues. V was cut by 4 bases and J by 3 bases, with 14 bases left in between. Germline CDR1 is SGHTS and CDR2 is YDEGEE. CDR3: CASSPPTSSYEQYF. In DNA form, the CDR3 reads TGTGCCAGCAGCCCCCCGACAAGTAGCTACGAGCAGTACTTC. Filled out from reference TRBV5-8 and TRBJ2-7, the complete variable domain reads EAGVTQSPTHLIKTRGQQATLRCSPISGHTSVYWYQQALGLGLQFLLWYDEGEERNRGNFPPRFSGRQFPNYSSELNVNALELEDSALYLCASSPPTSSYEQYFGPGTRLTVT.

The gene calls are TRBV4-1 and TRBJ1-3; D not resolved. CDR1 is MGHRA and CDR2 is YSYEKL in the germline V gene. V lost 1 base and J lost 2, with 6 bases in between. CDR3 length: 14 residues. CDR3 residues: CASSQAGAGNTIYF. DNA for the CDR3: TGCGCCAGCAGCCAAGCCGGGGCTGGAAACACCATATATTTT.

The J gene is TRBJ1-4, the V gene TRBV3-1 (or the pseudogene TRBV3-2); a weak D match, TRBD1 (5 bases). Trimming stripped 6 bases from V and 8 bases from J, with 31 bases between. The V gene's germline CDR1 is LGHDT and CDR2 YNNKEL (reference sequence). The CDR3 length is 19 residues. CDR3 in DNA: TGTGCCAGCAGTCAAAACGGTCACAGCGGGGCCCCTGAATGGGAAAAACTGTTTTTT. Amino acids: CASSQNGHSGAPEWEKLFF.